The 15 T cell receptor beta chains below come from one sample, sequenced in a study of T cells after yellow fever vaccination. TCRdb re-called the 5' RACE reads with MiXCR, one entry per CDR3 protein. The data contain some 340,000 distinct CDR3 sequences, about 10% of them seen just once; the ten biggest clones take up about 3.5%. This material consisted of CD4+ T cells sorted from PBMCs, taken 45 days after the yellow fever booster vaccination. Receptors were obtained from a man younger than 35 who received the YFV17D yellow fever vaccine.

The chain is built from TRBV6-5 and TRBJ2-2; D is unclear. The CDR3 is made up of 15 amino acids. Trimming stripped 6 bases from V and 2 bases from J, with 13 bases between. Germline V gives CDR1 MNHEY, CDR2 SVGAGI. The CDR3 is CASSLGPQNTGELFF. CDR3 DNA: TGTGCCAGCAGCCTGGGTCCCCAAAACACCGGGGAGCTGTTTTTT.

This clonotype was recorded many times. V is TRBV12-3 or TRBV12-4 and J is TRBJ2-1; D perhaps matches TRBD1 (5 bases). V gave up 1 base and J gave up 6 bases, with 10 bases separating them. CDR3 length equals 14 residues. CDR3 protein: CASSLDRQLNEQFF. The CDR3 DNA reads TGTGCCAGCAGTTTAGACAGGCAGCTCAATGAGCAGTTCTTC.

J is TRBJ2-4 and V is TRBV18, with D possibly called TRBD1 or TRBD2 (5 bases each). The V gene lost 4 bases and the J gene lost 8 bases, with 15 bases spanning the gap. Germline V gene lookup returns CDR1 KGHSH and CDR2 LQKENI. The CDR3 consists of 14 residues. As DNA, the CDR3 is TGTGCCAGCTCACTCATTCGGGACGAAGACATTCAGTACTTC. Protein sequence: CASSLIRDEDIQYF.

This clonotype was counted only a few times. The chain employs TRBV6-2 or TRBV6-3 and TRBJ2-5, with 7 positions matching TRBD1. The CDR3 consists of 18 residues. CDR1 and CDR2 from the germline V gene are MNHEY and SVGEGT. Trimming at V came to 0 bases and at J to 3 bases, leaving 13 bases not matched to a gene. CDR3 in DNA: TGTGCCAGCAGTTACTCGATGATCCGACAGGGTAGGGAAGAGACCCAGTACTTC. Translated: CASSYSMIRQGREETQYF.

The chain employs TRBV5-6 and TRBJ1-2; D call uncertain. CDR3 length: 13 amino acids. Trimming pared 1 base from V and 3 bases from J, leaving 7 bases between. Germline V gene lookup returns CDR1 SGHDT and CDR2 YYEEEE. The CDR3: CASSLTLHYGYTF. CDR3 in DNA: TGTGCCAGCAGCTTGACACTCCACTATGGCTACACCTTC.

This chain uses TRBV4-3 with TRBJ1-1; D perhaps matches TRBD1 (6 bases). Trimming took off 0 bases at V and 5 bases at J, with 13 bases between the two ends. The CDR3 length is 15 residues. Germline CDR1 is LGHNA and CDR2 is YSLEER. The CDR3 spells CASSQEPTGGTEAFF. The DNA of the CDR3 is TGCGCCAGCAGCCAAGAGCCGACAGGAGGGACTGAAGCTTTCTTT.

This clonotype was recorded many times. A read error may produce the germline difference seen at one junction end. The chain links TRBV7-7 to TRBJ2-3, with D uncertain. The germline V gene has CDR1 SSHAT and CDR2 FNYEAQ (reference sequence). CDR3 length equals 13 residues. This CDR3 reads CASSFQAGDTQYF. The CDR3 bases are TGTGCTAGCAGCTTTCAGGCTGGGGATACGCAGTATTTT. Filled out from reference TRBV7-7 and TRBJ2-3, the complete variable domain reads GAGVSQSPRYKVTKRGQDVTLRCDPISSHATLYWYQQALGQGPEFLTYFNYEAQPDKSGLPSDRFSAERPEGSISTLTIQRTEQRDSAMYRCASSFQAGDTQYFGPGTRLTVL.

The genes are TRBV4-1 and TRBJ1-2, with 10 bases aligning to TRBD1. This CDR3 spans 15 amino acids. Germline-derived CDR1 and CDR2 are MGHRA and YSYEKL. The junction had 6 bases not matched to a gene; V was cut back by 0 bases and J by 8 bases. The CDR3 loop reads CASSQDFRTGGGYTF. The CDR3 DNA follows: TGCGCCAGCAGCCAAGATTTCAGGACAGGGGGAGGCTACACCTTC.

This clonotype was recorded a few times. The chain has TRBV9 and TRBJ1-1; D call uncertain. Between the trimmed V and J ends, which lost 0 bases and 3 bases, there was a span of 12 bases. Per germline, CDR1 SGDLS and CDR2 YYNGEE. CDR3 length: 15 amino acids. CDR3 in amino acids: CASSVEPVSDTEAFF. In DNA form, the CDR3 reads TGTGCCAGCAGCGTAGAACCCGTATCGGACACTGAAGCTTTCTTT.

A few counts support this clonotype. The chain combines TRBV9 with TRBJ2-2; 15 bases line up with TRBD2. CDR1 and CDR2 (germline): SGDLS, YYNGEE. The J segment lost 7 bases and the V segment lost 4 bases, leaving 5 bases of the junction unmatched. The CDR3 spans 16 residues. CDR3 region: CASSTGLAGGVGELFF. Here the CDR3 DNA reads TGTGCCAGCAGCACGGGACTAGCGGGGGGAGTCGGGGAGCTGTTTTTT.

This chain uses TRBV29-1 with TRBJ2-5, with no clear D. Per the germline V gene, CDR1 is SQVTM and CDR2 is ANQGSEA. This CDR3 has 13 residues. Trimming removed 3 bases at V and 0 bases at J, with 8 bases between. DNA of the CDR3: TGCAGCGTTGACCCCGGACACCAAGAGACCCAGTACTTC. Translated: CSVDPGHQETQYF.

This clonotype was detected ten times or more. The rearrangement joins TRBV20-1 to TRBJ1-4; D remains ambiguous. Trimming left V 2 bases short and J 8 bases short, with 12 bases between. This CDR3 has 13 residues. Germline V gives CDR1 DFQATT, CDR2 SNEGSKA (reference sequence). The CDR3 sequence: CSARRERREKLFF. The CDR3 DNA reads TGCAGTGCTAGAAGGGAGAGACGGGAAAAACTGTTTTTT.

This clonotype has just a few counts. This CDR3 reads CSARSDRGDYNEQFF. The CDR3 coding sequence is TGCAGTGCTAGATCCGACAGGGGGGACTACAATGAGCAGTTCTTC. The chain recombines TRBV20-1 with TRBJ2-1; 9 bases agree with TRBD1. The germline V gene has CDR1 DFQATT and CDR2 SNEGSKA (reference sequence). V lost 2 bases to trimming and J lost 3 bases; unmatched junction nucleotides: 5. The CDR3 is 15 residues long.

This clonotype was counted between two and nine times. V and J are TRBV3-1 and TRBJ2-2, with a tentative D call TRBD1 (6 bases). The V end was cut by 2 bases, the J end by 0 bases, with 13 bases between. The CDR3 is 17 residues long. The germline CDR1 and CDR2 sequences are LGHDT and YNNKEL (reference sequence). The CDR3 DNA sequence: TGTGCCAGCAGCCAACCGACAGGATCGGCGAACACCGGGGAGCTGTTTTTT. It yields the protein CASSQPTGSANTGELFF.

This clonotype was observed a handful of times. The chain recombines TRBV6-4 with TRBJ2-1; TRBD1 matches 7 bases. The trim removed 6 bases at V and 8 bases at J, leaving 7 bases unmatched. Germline CDR1 MRHNA, CDR2 SNTAGT. The CDR3 is 13 residues long. The CDR3 loop reads CASSAEGGHEQFF. The DNA for the CDR3 is TGTGCCAGCAGCGCGGAAGGGGGCCATGAGCAGTTCTTC.